These 14 T cell receptor beta chains were sequenced from one sample in a study of type 1 regulatory T cells. Using its own MiXCR run on the reads, TCRdb lists one record per CDR3 protein. This sample has about 71,000 distinct CDR3 sequences, with around 21% found just once. These receptors lack a known antigen. Regarding the study as a whole: Compared with non-Tr1 cells, Tr1 cells showed a narrower TCR repertoire.

Sequencing was carried out using cultured type 1 regulatory T (Tr1) cells, either the whole culture or a sorted fraction (not recorded which). The receptors derive from a human donor in good health.

The genes are TRBV20-1 and TRBJ2-1; perhaps TRBD1 as D (5 bases). Germline V gene data show CDR1 as DFQATT and CDR2 as SNEGSKA (reference sequence). The CDR3 contains 14 residues. Trimming took off 5 bases at V and 0 bases at J, with 11 bases between the two ends. The CDR3 spells CSAQQASSYNEQFF. The CDR3 region has the DNA TGCAGTGCTCAACAGGCGAGCTCCTACAATGAGCAGTTCTTC.

The J gene is TRBJ2-5, the V gene TRBV13; 10 bases agree with TRBD2. The germline V gene has CDR1 PRHDT and CDR2 FYEKMQ (reference sequence). The CDR3 covers 16 residues. V trimming: 5 bases; J trimming: 5 bases; junction bases outside the gene matches: 11. The CDR3 spells CASSPQEAGGQETQYF. In nucleotides, the CDR3 is TGTGCCAGCAGCCCCCAAGAAGCGGGAGGGCAGGAGACCCAGTACTTC.

The V and J genes are TRBV6-5 and TRBJ1-5; a weak D match, TRBD1 (6 bases). V shed 7 bases and J shed 3 bases, with 10 bases lying between them. The CDR3 is 13 amino acids. The V gene's germline CDR1 is MNHEY and CDR2 SVGAGI. The CDR3 protein is CASKGDSNQPQHF. For the CDR3, the DNA is TGTGCCAGCAAGGGGGACTCCAATCAGCCCCAGCATTTT.

V usage is TRBV20-1 and J usage is TRBJ2-7; D could derive from TRBD1 or TRBD2 (5 bases each). Per the germline V gene, CDR1 is DFQATT and CDR2 is SNEGSKA (reference sequence). With 6 bases removed from V and 5 bases from J, the gap between germline ends came to 11 bases. This CDR3 spans 11 amino acids. The CDR3 sequence: CSAPKGHEQYF. CDR3 sequence (DNA): TGCAGTGCACCAAAGGGACACGAGCAGTACTTC.

V is TRBV7-2 and J is TRBJ2-7; D is tentatively TRBD1 or TRBD2 (5 bases each). This CDR3 is built from 14 residues. Germline loops: CDR1 SGHTA, CDR2 FQGNSA. V was cut by 4 bases and J by 6 bases, with 16 bases left in between. The CDR3 DNA reads TGTGCCAGCAGCTATTCCGGGACCACCGGCGAGCAGTACTTC. This encodes CASSYSGTTGEQYF.

The genes are TRBV13 and TRBJ2-2, with 7 bases lining up with TRBD1. This CDR3 is built from 13 residues. CDR1 and CDR2 from the germline V gene are PRHDT and FYEKMQ (reference sequence). The junction had 0 bases not matched to a gene; V was cut back by 2 bases and J by 6 bases. CDR3 loop: CASSLTGAGELFF. CDR3 in DNA: TGTGCCAGCAGCTTAACAGGGGCCGGGGAGCTGTTTTTT.

The V gene is TRBV3-1, the J gene TRBJ2-5; 7 positions match TRBD1. J gave up 4 bases and V 4 bases, and 6 bases lay outside the gene matches. Germline loops: CDR1 LGHDT, CDR2 YNNKEL (reference sequence). The CDR3 extends over 14 amino acids. This chain's CDR3 is CASSRQGIGETQYF. Here the CDR3 DNA reads TGTGCCAGCAGCCGACAGGGAATCGGAGAGACCCAGTACTTC.

This clonotype was counted once. This chain uses TRBV5-1 with TRBJ2-1; 8 positions match TRBD2. The CDR3 totals 17 residues. CDR1 and CDR2 from the germline V gene are SGHRS and YFSETQ. The V segment lost 4 bases and the J segment 4 bases; nucleotides outside the gene matches: 13. Here the CDR3 DNA reads TGCGCCAGCAGCCCCACTAGCGGAGCGGATCCATACAATGAGCAGTTCTTC. It is translated as CASSPTSGADPYNEQFF.

The chain couples TRBV29-1 to TRBJ2-3; TRBD2 might be the D (6 bases). Germline V gene data show CDR1 as SQVTM and CDR2 as ANQGSEA. The CDR3 runs 12 residues. The V and J ends lost 8 bases and 7 bases respectively, with 16 bases between them. In DNA, the CDR3 is TGCAGCACCATCCCCGGCGGGAATACGCAGTATTTT. This encodes CSTIPGGNTQYF.

The chain couples TRBV5-4 to TRBJ2-1; 12 bases align to TRBD2. The trim removed 4 bases at V and 5 bases at J, leaving 4 bases unmatched. Germline assignment: CDR1 SGHNT and CDR2 YYREEE (reference sequence). CDR3 length equals 15 residues. The CDR3 region is CASSGLAGNNNEQFF. Written as DNA, the CDR3 is TGTGCCAGCAGCGGACTAGCGGGAAACAACAATGAGCAGTTCTTC.

The chain combines TRBV20-1 with TRBJ2-3; D remains ambiguous. The germline gives CDR1 DFQATT, CDR2 SNEGSKA (reference sequence). This CDR3 has 13 residues. Trimming shortened V by 4 bases and J by 2 bases, and 10 bases separated the two germline ends. The CDR3, as DNA: TGCAGTGCTATAAGACAACTCACAGATACGCAGTATTTT. It is translated as CSAIRQLTDTQYF.

This clonotype was seen at least ten times. The chain carries TRBV20-1 and TRBJ2-7, with D unclear. The germline V and J ends were trimmed by 6 bases and 4 bases, with 10 bases remaining between them. The CDR3 loop spans 11 amino acids. CDR1 and CDR2 from the germline V gene are DFQATT and SNEGSKA (reference sequence). The DNA of the CDR3 is TGCAGTGCCTCTCGGGTTTACGAGCAGTACTTC. This translates into CSASRVYEQYF.

The chain carries TRBV20-1 and TRBJ2-3; D perhaps matches TRBD1 (5 bases). Trimming took 6 bases from V and 6 from J, leaving 19 bases between them. The CDR3 length is 14 residues. CDR1 and CDR2 from the germline V gene are DFQATT and SNEGSKA (reference sequence). The CDR3 nucleotides are TGCAGTGCCTACACAGGCAGGGTTATGGATACGCAGTATTTT. It codes for CSAYTGRVMDTQYF.

The V call is TRBV19, the J call TRBJ1-5; TRBD1 might be the D (6 bases). This CDR3 comprises 18 residues. Deletions cut 6 bases from V and 4 bases from J, with 25 bases between. Germline assignment: CDR1 LNHDA and CDR2 SQIVND (reference sequence). In nucleotides, the CDR3 is TGTGCCAGTAGCCGAACGGACAGACTAGCGACAAGTAATCAGCCCCAGCATTTT. Translating gives CASSRTDRLATSNQPQHF. Together with reference TRBV19 and TRBJ1-5, the CDR3 gives the full variable domain: DGGITQSPKYLFRKEGQNVTLSCEQNLNHDAMYWYRQDPGQGLRLIYYSQIVNDFQKGDIAEGYSVSREKKESFPLTVTSAQKNPTAFYLCASSRTDRLATSNQPQHFGDGTRLSIL.